A single sample is the source of the 20 T cell receptor beta chains below, sequenced in a study of low-dose radiotherapy and immunotherapy resistance in tumors. The time point denotes: before trial treatment. cDNA synthesis used a TRAV/TRBV-specific primer set for both chains. For amplifying TCRs, the PCR ran for about 20 cycles with Phusion, which was used together with a constant-region primer and the adapter on the V primers. Via MiXCR, TCRdb re-called the reads, giving one row per CDR3 protein. The sample records approximately 90,000 distinct CDR3 sequences, 15% to 20% being singletons. The source material was PBMCs, sampled before treatment. The receptors shown here come from a male donor with prostate cancer.

With regard to this clonotype: This likely traces to a read error, being one base from a far larger clone. The rearrangement uses TRBV6-4 and TRBJ2-2; a possible D gene is TRBD1 (5 bases). The CDR3 length is 15 residues. V lost 10 bases and J lost 5, with 20 bases in between. From germline, CDR1 is MRHNA and CDR2 SNTAGT. This chain's CDR3 is CAIRGRAYQTGELFF. CDR3 nucleotides: TGTGCCATCAGAGGCAGGGCGTATCAGACCGGGGAGCTGTTTTTT.

This clonotype was seen ten or more times. V is TRBV5-1 and J is TRBJ1-5; D gene uncertain. V lost 0 bases, J lost 0 bases, and 4 bases lay in between. CDR1 and CDR2 from the germline V gene are SGHRS and YFSETQ. This CDR3 region has 14 residues. The CDR3 here is CASSLDGSNQPQHF. CDR3 nucleotide sequence: TGCGCCAGCAGCTTGGACGGTAGCAATCAGCCCCAGCATTTT.

With respect to this clonotype: A read error may explain this, as a much larger clone is one base away. The chain combines TRBV27 with TRBJ2-3, with 10 bases lining up with TRBD2. Germline assignment: CDR1 MNHEY and CDR2 SMNVEV (reference sequence). This CDR3 contains 16 residues. CDR3 region: CAGSLLAGLISDTQYF. DNA for the CDR3: TGTGCCGGCAGTTTACTAGCGGGGTTAATATCAGATACGCAGTATTTT.

Ten or more counts support this clonotype. The chain links TRBV27 to TRBJ1-1; 11 bases are shared with TRBD1. V lost 2 bases and J lost 0; bases outside the gene matches: 5. Germline-derived CDR1 and CDR2 are MNHEY and SMNVEV (reference sequence). The CDR3 length is 17 residues. CDR3 loop: CASSLEGTGGLNTEAFF. For the CDR3, the DNA is TGTGCCAGCAGTTTAGAGGGGACAGGGGGATTGAACACTGAAGCTTTCTTT.

This clonotype was picked up many times. The rearrangement links TRBV2 to TRBJ2-1; D is possibly TRBD2 (8 bases). Germline lookup yields CDR1 SNHLY and CDR2 FYNNEI. CDR3 size: 16 residues. The germline V and J ends were trimmed by 6 bases and 3 bases, with 18 bases remaining between them. This chain's CDR3 is CASSREGGGDYNEQFF. As DNA, the CDR3 is TGTGCCAGCAGCCGGGAGGGAGGGGGCGACTACAATGAGCAGTTCTTC.

This clonotype was seen at least ten times. The V and J genes are TRBV4-1 and TRBJ2-4; perhaps TRBD2 as D (5 bases). This CDR3 spans 15 amino acids. V lost 1 base and J 1 base, leaving 8 bases between the germline ends. Germline loops: CDR1 MGHRA, CDR2 YSYEKL. CDR3 sequence (DNA): TGCGCCAGCAGCCAAGCCCCGGGGGCCAAAAACATTCAGTACTTC. Translating it yields CASSQAPGAKNIQYF.

This clonotype showed up just a few times. The chain has TRBV5-6 and TRBJ1-1; the match to TRBD1 covers 9 bases. CDR1 and CDR2 from the germline V gene are SGHDT and YYEEEE. Trimming took 3 bases from V and 2 from J; bases not matched to a gene: 8. The CDR3 is 16 amino acids. The CDR3 reads CASSSGTGTFNTEAFF. The CDR3 bases are TGTGCCAGCAGCTCCGGGACAGGGACTTTTAACACTGAAGCTTTCTTT.

In this sample, this clonotype turned up many times. The V and J genes are TRBV7-2 and TRBJ2-3; 8 bases align to TRBD2. The CDR3 has 15 residues. The junction had 4 bases not matched to a gene; V was cut back by 3 bases and J by 2 bases. Germline CDR1 is SGHTA and CDR2 is FQGNSA. The CDR3 sequence: CASSFTGGDTDTQYF. DNA of the CDR3: TGTGCCAGCAGCTTTACGGGGGGGGACACAGATACGCAGTATTTT.

The table lists this clonotype with many counts. The V call is TRBV30, the J call TRBJ2-1, with D perhaps being TRBD1 or TRBD2 (6 bases each). CDR1 and CDR2 from the germline V gene are GTSNPN and SVGIG (reference sequence). The V and J ends lost 8 bases and 3 bases respectively, with 14 bases between them. The CDR3 extends over 13 amino acids. The CDR3 DNA reads TGTGCCCTGGGGGGCCGTTTCTACAATGAGCAGTTCTTC. Encoded protein: CALGGRFYNEQFF.

At least ten counts were recorded for this clonotype. The CDR3 loop reads CASSKGAGGVTDTQYF. In DNA form, the CDR3 reads TGTGCCAGCAGCAAGGGGGCGGGGGGGGTCACAGATACGCAGTATTTT. The V and J genes are TRBV7-8 and TRBJ2-3; the match to TRBD2 covers 9 bases. J lost 2 bases, V lost 5 bases, and 8 bases had no gene match. The CDR3 is 16 residues long. Germline CDR1 reads SGHVS; CDR2 reads FQNEAQ.

This clonotype was detected many times. This chain joins TRBV6-4 and TRBJ2-1; 9 nucleotides agree with TRBD1. Losses at the gene ends were 2 bases for V and 6 bases for J; bases not matched to a gene: 5. CDR1 is MRHNA, CDR2 SNTAGT, per germline. The CDR3 totals 15 residues. In nucleotides, the CDR3 is TGTGCCAGCAGTGACGAAAGACAGGGGGTCAATGAGCAGTTCTTC. Protein: CASSDERQGVNEQFF.

This clonotype occurred many times. V and J are TRBV29-1 and TRBJ2-7, with unresolved D. This CDR3 comprises 12 residues. CDR1 is SQVTM and CDR2 is ANQGSEA in the germline V gene. Trimming removed 3 bases at V and 6 bases at J, with 12 bases between. The CDR3 loop reads CSVDRAGGEQYF. CDR3 coding DNA: TGCAGCGTTGATAGGGCCGGCGGCGAGCAGTACTTC.

There are a few counts of this clonotype. A read error may account for a junction end that differs from germline. The chain carries TRBV7-7 and TRBJ2-5; no firm D call. CDR1 SSHAT and CDR2 FNYEAQ come from the germline V gene (reference sequence). The CDR3 loop spans 13 amino acids. The CDR3, as DNA: TGTGCTAGCAGCTCACTACTCCAAGAGACCCAGTACTTC. Protein: CASSSLLQETQYF.

This clonotype was counted at least ten times. This chain joins TRBV6-2 or TRBV6-3 and TRBJ2-1; the match to TRBD2 covers 11 bases. CDR3 length: 19 amino acids. V was clipped by 0 bases and J by 0 bases; unmatched bases: 7. CDR1 and CDR2 from the germline V gene are MNHEY and SVGEGT. The CDR3 DNA is TGTGCCAGCAGTTACTCGGAGCTAGCGGGGGGTAGCTCCTACAATGAGCAGTTCTTC. It codes for CASSYSELAGGSSYNEQFF.

At least ten counts were recorded for this clonotype. V and J are TRBV7-2 and TRBJ2-3, with TRBD2 matching 10 bases. The V gene's germline CDR1 is SGHTA and CDR2 FQGNSA. Trimming cost V 5 bases and J 2 bases; bases outside gene matches: 4. The CDR3 is 15 amino acids. As DNA, the CDR3 is TGTGCCAGCAGCCAACTAGCGGGGCACACAGATACGCAGTATTTT. Translated: CASSQLAGHTDTQYF.

Many counts were recorded for this clonotype. V gene TRBV5-1 combines with J gene TRBJ2-2; weak D call: TRBD1 (6 bases). Trimming shortened V by 5 bases and J by 1 base, and 12 bases separated the two germline ends. Germline CDR1 and CDR2: SGHRS and YFSETQ. The length of the CDR3 is 15 residues. This chain's CDR3 is CASRPSTGNTGELFF. The CDR3 DNA follows: TGCGCCAGCAGACCCTCGACAGGGAACACCGGGGAGCTGTTTTTT.

On this clonotype: It is likely a read error: a sequence one base away is far more abundant. The chain couples TRBV13 to TRBJ1-5; 7 bases match TRBD1. From germline, CDR1 is PRHDT and CDR2 FYEKMQ (reference sequence). J was trimmed by 5 bases and V by 5 bases; bases with no gene match: 9. The CDR3 runs to 15 residues. CDR3 coding DNA: TGTGCCAGCAGCGTGGGCACAGGGGATGATCAGCCCCAGCATTTT. Translated: CASSVGTGDDQPQHF.

This clonotype has ten or more counts. V is TRBV6-2 or TRBV6-3 and J is TRBJ2-7; 7 bases are shared with TRBD1. V lost 2 bases, J lost 2 bases, and 21 bases stayed unmatched. The CDR3 covers 20 residues. Germline CDR1 MNHEY, CDR2 SVGEGT. For the CDR3, the DNA is TGTGCCAGCAGTTACAGTCCCGACAGGGTGGCTTCTGGTAAGACCTACGAGCAGTACTTC. This codes for CASSYSPDRVASGKTYEQYF.

The sample holds one count of this clonotype. This likely traces to a read error, being one base from a far larger clone. The genes are TRBV7-9 and TRBJ2-5; D is perhaps TRBD2 (6 bases). The germline V and J ends were trimmed by 5 bases and 11 bases, with 30 bases remaining between them. CDR3 length equals 17 residues. The germline CDR1 and CDR2 sequences are SEHNR and FQNEAQ (reference sequence). The CDR3 loop reads CASSLDGGANNGNEQYF. The CDR3 nucleotides are TGTGCCAGCAGCCTCGACGGGGGAGCCAACAACGGCAATGAGCAGTACTTC.

This clonotype occurred many times. The rearrangement links TRBV29-1 to TRBJ2-1, with 12 bases matching TRBD1. V was clipped by 5 bases and J by 7 bases; unmatched bases: 6. This CDR3 is 14 amino acids long. Germline V gene data show CDR1 as SQVTM and CDR2 as ANQGSEA. The DNA for the CDR3 is TGCAGCGTTACGGGACAGGGGGCCGGGAATGAGCAGTTCTTC. Translated, it gives CSVTGQGAGNEQFF.